The T cell receptor beta chain described here comes from a study of T cells in localized non-small cell lung cancer. Libraries were prepared by immunoSEQ multiplex PCR; TCRdb keeps only in-frame clonotypes and omits some of them. The profile shows just under 80,000 clones, 75% to 85% of them singletons. This clone was found once. The CDR3 length is 14 residues. Germline loops: CDR1 MNHEY, CDR2 SMNVEV (reference sequence). V lost 3 bases, J lost 4 bases, and 12 bases lay in between. Sequences were derived from peripheral blood, sampled before any cancer treatment. This chain links TRBV27 with TRBJ2-5; either TRBD1 or TRBD2 may supply D (6 bases each). This sequence originates from a female donor over 55 with stage I lung adenocarcinoma. Here the CDR3 reads CASSFRGAPETQYF. The CDR3 bases are TGTGCCAGCAGTTTTAGGGGGGCCCCAGAGACCCAGTACTTC.